These 19 T cell receptor beta chains share one sample of origin, sequenced in a study of breast tumors, draining lymph nodes, adjacent tissues. TCRdb fed the multiplex PCR reads into MiXCR, producing one record per CDR3 protein. The sample lists over 250,000 distinct CDR3 sequences; 30% were seen once. Breast cancer patients provided tissue from their axillary draining lymph nodes. Material for sequencing was axillary lymph node tissue. These TCRs come from a female donor with breast cancer. Some clones in this sample may be carry-over from other donors' samples.

This clonotype has at least ten counts. V is TRBV20-1 and J is TRBJ1-5; weak D call: TRBD1 (5 bases). V was pared by 2 bases and J by 5 bases, with 13 bases between. This CDR3 spans 14 amino acids. Germline assignment: CDR1 DFQATT and CDR2 SNEGSKA (reference sequence). CDR3 sequence reads: CSARIQPGDQPQHF. In nucleotides, the CDR3 is TGCAGTGCTAGAATCCAACCGGGGGATCAGCCCCAGCATTTT.

This clonotype was seen ten or more times. V is TRBV30 and J is TRBJ1-6, with a possible D match to TRBD1 (5 bases). Germline CDR1 GTSNPN, CDR2 SVGIG (reference sequence). With 3 bases removed from V and 5 bases from J, the gap between germline ends came to 5 bases. The CDR3 covers 12 residues. In DNA form, the CDR3 reads TGTGCCTGGAGCAGGGATAATTCACCCCTCCACTTT. This sequence encodes CAWSRDNSPLHF.

This clonotype turned up a few times. V is TRBV20-1 and J is TRBJ2-3; 7 positions agree with TRBD1. Germline V CDR1 and CDR2: DFQATT, SNEGSKA (reference sequence). The CDR3 totals 15 residues. V trimming: 1 base; J trimming: 6 bases; junction bases outside the gene matches: 10. The CDR3 protein is CSARGARGIADTQYF. The CDR3 DNA is TGCAGTGCTAGAGGGGCCAGGGGGATCGCGGATACGCAGTATTTT.

This clonotype was seen a few times. This rearrangement joins TRBV28 to TRBJ2-7, with 9 bases matching TRBD1. Germline trimming cut 1 base from V and 5 bases from J; bases unmatched to any gene: 9. This CDR3 spans 16 amino acids. Germline values: CDR1 MDHEN, CDR2 SYDVKM. The CDR3 DNA is TGTGCCAGCAGTTTATCCGATGGACAGGGGTTACACGAGCAGTACTTC. Its translation is CASSLSDGQGLHEQYF. Together with reference TRBV28 and TRBJ2-7, the CDR3 gives the full variable domain: DVKVTQSSRYLVKRTGEKVFLECVQDMDHENMFWYRQDPGLGLRLIYFSYDVKMKEKGDIPEGYSVSREKKERFSLILESASTNQTSMYLCASSLSDGQGLHEQYFGPGTRLTVT.

V is TRBV15 and J is TRBJ2-3, with 11 nucleotides matching TRBD2. Germline assignment: CDR1 LNHNV and CDR2 YYDKDF (reference sequence). After removal of 11 bases from V and 5 bases from J, the junction contained 9 bases not matched to a gene. This CDR3 has 14 residues. CDR3 DNA: TGTGCCCCCGCTCCCGGACTAGCGGGAGATACGCAGTATTTT. Residues: CAPAPGLAGDTQYF.

This clonotype was seen ten or more times. The genes are TRBV11-2 and TRBJ2-1; 9 bases match TRBD2. The V segment lost 2 bases and the J segment 4 bases; nucleotides outside the gene matches: 6. Per germline, CDR1 SGHAT and CDR2 FQNNGV. The CDR3 length is 16 residues. CDR3 DNA: TGTGCCAGCAGCTTATTCTCTAGCGGGGAGTACAATGAGCAGTTCTTC. Encoded protein: CASSLFSSGEYNEQFF.

A remark on this clonotype: Possible read error: a much larger clone is one base away. J is TRBJ2-7 and V is TRBV12-3 or TRBV12-4, with unresolved D. V shed 3 bases and J shed 3 bases, with 9 bases lying between them. The CDR3 loop spans 13 amino acids. CDR3 sequence: CASSFGHVYEQYF. The CDR3 DNA is TGTGCCAGCAGTTTCGGGCACGTCTACGAGCAGTACTTC.

This clonotype has more than one count but fewer than ten. This chain uses TRBV6-5 with TRBJ1-5, with D possibly TRBD1 on 6 matching bases. CDR1 and CDR2 (germline): MNHEY, SVGAGI. CDR3 length: 19 residues. V shed 6 bases and J shed 3 bases, with 27 bases lying between them. This CDR3 reads CASRIGGSGTLFNNQPQHF. The CDR3 coding sequence is TGTGCCAGCAGGATCGGGGGCTCAGGGACCTTATTTAACAATCAGCCCCAGCATTTT.

This clonotype was counted between two and nine times. A much bigger clone sits one base away, suggesting this may be a read error. The chain carries TRBV20-1 and TRBJ2-7; D gene ambiguous. The CDR3 length is 14 residues. Trimming shortened V by 5 bases and J by 6 bases, and 20 bases separated the two germline ends. The germline V gene encodes CDR1 DFQATT and CDR2 SNEGSKA (reference sequence). CDR3 DNA: TGCAGTGCTTATGAGGTCGGGTACAGCTGCGAGCAGTACTTC. Translated, it gives CSAYEVGYSCEQYF.

J is TRBJ2-5 and V is TRBV2; 7 positions agree with TRBD1. The germline CDR1 and CDR2 sequences are SNHLY and FYNNEI. The V and J ends lost 5 bases and 4 bases, in that order; junction bases with no gene match: 4. The CDR3 is 13 residues long. This chain's CDR3 is CASSQTGLETQYF. CDR3 coding DNA: TGTGCCAGCAGTCAGACAGGGCTAGAGACCCAGTACTTC.

A note on this clonotype: It may be a read error: a sequence one base away is much more abundant. The chain employs TRBV24-1 and TRBJ2-1; D is possibly TRBD1 or TRBD2 (6 bases each). From germline, CDR1 is KGHDR and CDR2 SFDVKD. This CDR3 contains 13 residues. This CDR3 reads CATSGDTYNERFF. CDR3 nucleotides: TGTGCCACCTCGGGGGACACCTACAATGAGCGGTTCTTC.

Remarks on this clonotype: A read error is possible here, since a much larger clone lies one base away. V gene TRBV11-3 combines with J gene TRBJ1-2; D gene uncertain. The CDR3 totals 13 residues. V lost 4 bases to trimming and J lost 10 bases, with 16 bases between them. CDR1 is SGHNT, CDR2 YENEEA, per germline. The CDR3 is CASSSRTWDDYTF. CDR3 sequence (DNA): TGTGCCAGCAGCTCCCGGACGTGGGATGACTACACCTTC. The full variable domain, rest sourced from reference TRBV11-3 and TRBJ1-2, is EAGVVQSPRYKIIEKKQPVAFWCNPISGHNTLYWYLQNLGQGPELLIRYENEEAVDDSQLPKDRFSAERLKGVDSTLKIQPAELGDSAVYLCASSSRTWDDYTFGSGTRLTVV.

The chain has TRBV28 and TRBJ1-5; tentatively, D is TRBD1 (5 bases). Germline CDR1 MDHEN, CDR2 SYDVKM. This CDR3 has 16 amino acids. V was clipped by 5 bases and J by 7 bases, with 21 bases between them. The DNA for the CDR3 is TGTGCCAGCAGTAACCTGCAGGGTGGAGGTAACCAGCCCCAGCATTTT. Translating it yields CASSNLQGGGNQPQHF.

This clonotype was recorded at least ten times. The CDR3 bases are TGTGCCAGCAGTCCCATTTACAATGAGCAGTTCTTC. Amino acid sequence: CASSPIYNEQFF. This chain uses TRBV12-3 or TRBV12-4 with TRBJ2-1, with D unclear. The CDR3 has 12 residues. The V end lost 5 bases, the J end lost 4 bases, and 6 bases lay between the germline ends.

This clonotype was detected ten times or more. This chain joins TRBV13 and TRBJ1-2; D unresolved. There are 15 residues in the CDR3. Between the trimmed V and J ends, which lost 6 bases and 4 bases, there was a span of 18 bases. CDR1 and CDR2 from the germline V gene are PRHDT and FYEKMQ (reference sequence). CDR3 DNA: TGTGCCAGCAGAGAGGGCCCCGGAGCAATCTATGGCTACACCTTC. Translation gives CASREGPGAIYGYTF.

The chain combines TRBV29-1 with TRBJ2-2; D is ambiguous. Germline V gene data show CDR1 as SQVTM and CDR2 as ANQGSEA. This CDR3 contains 17 residues. The CDR3 region is CASSESSGRRNTGELFF. The CDR3 nucleotides read TGCGCCAGCAGTGAGTCCTCCGGGCGGAGGAACACCGGGGAGCTGTTTTTT.

This chain links TRBV3-1 with TRBJ2-4; 8 bases map to TRBD1. Unmatched junction bases numbered 6, after V lost 4 bases and J lost 1 base. This CDR3 has 16 residues. Germline V lookup: CDR1 LGHDT, CDR2 YNNKEL (reference sequence). This chain's CDR3 is CASSRQGWAAKNIQYF. The CDR3, as DNA: TGTGCCAGCAGCCGACAGGGGTGGGCGGCCAAAAACATTCAGTACTTC. Full variable domain (remainder filled in from reference TRBV3-1 and TRBJ2-4): DTAVSQTPKYLVTQMGNDKSIKCEQNLGHDTMYWYKQDSKKFLKIMFSYNNKELIINETVPNRFSPKSPDKAHLNLHINSLELGDSAVYFCASSRQGWAAKNIQYFGAGTRLSVL.

In its sample, this clonotype was seen many times. V is TRBV20-1 and J is TRBJ2-7; either TRBD1 or TRBD2 may fit D (5 bases each). Germline V CDR1 and CDR2: DFQATT, SNEGSKA (reference sequence). The CDR3 has 16 amino acids. V dropped 1 base and J dropped 2 bases, with 18 bases sitting between them. The CDR3 loop is CSARAVGRDGTYEQYF. CDR3 DNA: TGCAGTGCTAGAGCAGTCGGCCGGGACGGAACCTACGAGCAGTACTTC.

At least ten counts were recorded for this clonotype. The rearrangement uses TRBV7-3 and TRBJ2-2; no clear D. Germline-derived CDR1 and CDR2 are SGHTA and FQGTGA. The ends were cut back, 0 bases at V and 7 bases at J, with 9 bases in the middle. The CDR3 has 14 residues. The CDR3 DNA reads TGTGCCAGCAGCTTAACTAGGAGAGACGGGGAGCTGTTTTTT. Translation gives CASSLTRRDGELFF.